The 12 T cell receptor beta chains below come from one sample, sequenced in a study of T-cell reconstitution after alpha-beta-depleted transplantation in children. During its preparation, the TCRbeta library received unique molecular identifiers. TCRdb used MiXCR to reprocess the PCR reads, holding one entry per CDR3 protein. The sample shows roughly 100,000 distinct CDR3 sequences, approximately 5.4% of them seen only once. The sequenced sample was PBMCs, mostly from graft donor cells, obtained 60 days after TCRalphabeta/CD19-depleted stem cell transplant. These receptor sequences come from a female patient between 2 and 10 years old who had a stem cell transplant for Fanconi anemia, so the T cells may come from the graft donor.

This clonotype was found many times. CDR3 protein: CASSGGADTQYF. In nucleotides, the CDR3 is TGTGCCAGCAGTGGGGGGGCAGATACGCAGTATTTT. This sequence joins TRBV25-1 and TRBJ2-3; tentatively, D is TRBD2 (6 bases). V was cut by 4 bases and J by 4 bases, with 6 bases left in between. This CDR3 region has 12 residues. In germline, CDR1 is MGHDK, CDR2 SYGVNS.

This clonotype was observed many times. CDR3 region: CASSPPGLQEYF. The DNA for the CDR3 is TGTGCCAGCAGTCCACCGGGACTTCAGGAGTATTTT. The rearrangement links TRBV28 to TRBJ2-3; D perhaps matches TRBD2 (6 bases). The CDR3 runs 12 residues. From germline, CDR1 is MDHEN and CDR2 SYDVKM. The V end lost 5 bases, the J end lost 13 bases, and 16 bases lay between the germline ends. The complete variable domain, with remaining parts taken from reference TRBV28 and TRBJ2-3, reads DVKVTQSSRYLVKRTGEKVFLECVQDMDHENMFWYRQDPGLGLRLIYFSYDVKMKEKGDIPEGYSVSREKKERFSLILESASTNQTSMYLCASSPPGLQEYFGPGTRLTVL.

This clonotype was seen only a few times. The rearrangement uses TRBV10-3 and TRBJ2-5, with D tentatively TRBD1 or TRBD2 (6 bases each). This CDR3 comprises 17 residues. V lost 3 bases and J 3 bases, leaving 20 bases between the germline ends. Germline V gives CDR1 ENHRY, CDR2 SYGVKD. The chain's CDR3 is CAISDRGRGGGEETQYF. CDR3 coding DNA: TGTGCCATCAGTGATAGGGGAAGAGGGGGAGGAGAAGAGACCCAGTACTTC.

The table lists this clonotype with a few counts. V is TRBV7-2 and J is TRBJ2-7; no clear D. This CDR3 comprises 14 residues. The V gene lost 1 base and the J gene lost 1 base, with 8 bases spanning the gap. Germline CDR1 and CDR2: SGHTA and FQGNSA. The CDR3: CASSLDWDSYEQYF. DNA of the CDR3: TGTGCCAGCAGCTTAGATTGGGATTCCTACGAGCAGTACTTC. The full variable domain, in which reference TRBV7-2 and TRBJ2-7 provide the parts outside the CDR3, is GAGVSQSPSNKVTEKGKDVELRCDPISGHTALYWYRQSLGQGLEFLIYFQGNSAPDKSGLPSDRFSAERTGGSVSTLTIQRTQQEDSAVYLCASSLDWDSYEQYFGPGTRLTVT.

This clonotype was counted many times. The CDR3 loop is CASSLVVAGASYNEQFF. In DNA form, the CDR3 reads TGTGCCAGCAGCTTAGTCGTGGCGGGGGCGTCCTACAATGAGCAGTTCTTC. This chain links TRBV7-6 with TRBJ2-1; the D gene is possibly TRBD2 (7 bases). This CDR3 comprises 17 residues. V gave up 1 base and J gave up 1 base, with 14 bases separating them. CDR1 SGHVS and CDR2 FNYEAQ come from the germline V gene.

This rearrangement joins TRBV5-1 to TRBJ1-2; the D gene is possibly TRBD1 (5 bases). The CDR3 is 13 residues long. Germline CDR1 SGHRS, CDR2 YFSETQ. Between the trimmed V and J ends, which lost 5 bases and 4 bases, there was a span of 12 bases. In nucleotides, the CDR3 is TGCGCCAGCAGTTCAGGGTTGCTCTATGGCTACACCTTC. This sequence encodes CASSSGLLYGYTF.

This clonotype was observed many times. V and J are TRBV9 and TRBJ2-7, with D possibly matching TRBD2 (6 bases). The CDR3 totals 16 residues. Trimming shortened V by 0 bases and J by 3 bases, and 16 bases separated the two germline ends. CDR1 is SGDLS and CDR2 is YYNGEE in the germline V gene. The CDR3 sequence: CASSVGPSAPYYEQYF. As DNA, the CDR3 is TGTGCCAGCAGCGTAGGTCCTAGCGCCCCGTACTACGAGCAGTACTTC.

There are many counts of this clonotype. This chain links TRBV5-1 with TRBJ2-1; perhaps D is TRBD1 or TRBD2 (5 bases each). CDR1 and CDR2 from the germline V gene are SGHRS and YFSETQ. Trimming stripped 0 bases from V and 7 bases from J, with 17 bases between. This CDR3 is 16 amino acids long. The CDR3 DNA reads TGCGCCAGCAGCTTGGGGTTGAGGCAGGGACCGAATGAGCAGTTCTTC. Residues: CASSLGLRQGPNEQFF.

This clonotype showed up many times. The rearrangement joins TRBV3-2 to TRBJ1-2; the table's D call, TRBD1, has no DNA check behind it. TRBV3-2 is deemed a pseudogene. The CDR3 extends over 13 amino acids. Here the CDR3 reads CASSRGHKYGYTF. Written as DNA, the CDR3 is TGTGCCAGCAGCCGCGGACACAAATATGGCTACACCTTC.

This clonotype was detected many times. CDR3 residues: CSVWTGKGYTF. CDR3 in DNA: TGCAGCGTCTGGACAGGGAAGGGCTACACCTTC. The chain has TRBV29-1 and TRBJ1-2; 8 bases fit TRBD1. CDR3 size: 11 residues. Germline trimming cut 6 bases from V and 8 bases from J; bases unmatched to any gene: 5. Germline V CDR1 and CDR2: SQVTM, ANQGSEA.

The rearrangement links TRBV18 to TRBJ2-2, with D perhaps TRBD1 (6 bases). CDR3 size: 15 residues. Trimming pared 3 bases from V and 2 bases from J, leaving 10 bases between. Germline CDR1 KGHSH, CDR2 LQKENI. The CDR3, as DNA: TGTGCCAGCTCACCGGGACACCTAAACACCGGGGAGCTGTTTTTT. Protein: CASSPGHLNTGELFF.

This clonotype was recorded at least ten times. The chain combines TRBV10-2 with TRBJ1-1; D is uncertain. This CDR3 contains 14 residues. Trimming removed 1 base from V and 1 base from J, with 7 bases in between. Germline V gene lookup returns CDR1 WSHSY and CDR2 SAAADI. The CDR3 sequence is CASSELGWNTEAFF. In DNA form, the CDR3 reads TGCGCCAGCAGTGAGTTGGGCTGGAACACTGAAGCTTTCTTT.